The present T cell receptor (beta chain) was sequenced within a study of T cells in Graves' hyperthyroidism and ophthalmopathy. Study as a whole: Pretreatment peripheral blood was obtained at initial diagnosis. General study results and limits: Clonotypes that were expanded in thyroid above 0.001 mostly appeared in blood too.

The V gene's germline CDR1 is ENHRY and CDR2 SYGVKD. The CDR3 has 13 amino acids. The V gene lost 6 bases and the J gene lost 9 bases, with 15 bases spanning the gap. This clonotype came up many times. What it binds is not known. Using RNA transcripts as the source, TCR beta CDR3 regions were amplified. The TCR CDR3 first-round RT-PCR relied on the HTBI primer set. Each CDR3 protein is one row after TCRdb ran MiXCR on the multiplex PCR reads. The table records a few hundred thousand distinct CDR3 sequences, approximately 12% of them present only once. The sequencing sample was made of blood. This TCR was recovered from a man aged 30-40 years with Graves' hyperthyroidism that later progressed to Graves' ophthalmopathy. The chain has TRBV10-3 and TRBJ1-5, with D possibly matching TRBD1 (5 bases). CDR3 region: CAIRGDVEGPQHF. The CDR3 bases are TGTGCCATCAGGGGGGATGTAGAAGGGCCCCAGCATTTT.